Shown below are 17 T cell receptor beta chains from a single sample sequenced in a study of T cells in Graves' hyperthyroidism and ophthalmopathy. TCR beta CDR3 regions were amplified from RNA. In the first-round RT-PCR of the TCR CDR3, the HTBI primer set was used. TCRdb ran MiXCR on the multiplex PCR reads and lists one entry per CDR3 protein. The sample lists approximately 690,000 distinct CDR3 sequences, more than 12% occurring once. Material for sequencing was blood. Receptor source: a woman aged 50 to 60 with Graves' ophthalmopathy.

This clonotype has ten or more counts. This chain uses TRBV28 with TRBJ2-7, with TRBD1 matching 12 bases. Trimming removed 4 bases from V and 5 bases from J; junction bases left unmatched: 6. The CDR3 is 15 amino acids. CDR1 and CDR2 from the germline V gene are MDHEN and SYDVKM. The CDR3 protein is CASSYLGTGGHEQYF. The CDR3 DNA reads TGTGCCAGCAGTTACCTCGGGACAGGGGGCCACGAGCAGTACTTC.

This clonotype showed up many times. The J gene is TRBJ2-7, the V gene TRBV6-2 or TRBV6-3, with 7 bases identical to TRBD2. Germline V CDR1 and CDR2: MNHEY, SVGEGT. The length of the CDR3 is 17 residues. The trim removed 1 base at V and 3 bases at J, leaving 12 bases unmatched. CDR3 in amino acids: CASSYFPGRARFYEQYF. In DNA form, the CDR3 reads TGTGCCAGCAGTTACTTCCCAGGGAGGGCACGATTCTACGAGCAGTACTTC.

This clonotype was observed many times. The chain uses TRBV7-3 and TRBJ2-1; 7 bases line up with TRBD2. The CDR3 sequence is 15 residues long. CDR1 and CDR2 from the germline V gene are SGHTA and FQGTGA. The junction had 9 bases not matched to a gene; V was cut back by 3 bases and J by 7 bases. The CDR3 loop reads CASSFIAGDANEQFF. The CDR3 DNA follows: TGTGCCAGCAGCTTTATTGCGGGAGACGCAAATGAGCAGTTCTTC.

About this clonotype itself: This may be a read error, as it is one base from a much larger clone. The chain has TRBV7-3 and TRBJ1-1; D is uncertain. The germline V gene has CDR1 SGHTA and CDR2 FQGTGA. CDR3 length equals 13 residues. The CDR3 sequence: CAGSYISNTEAFF. In DNA, the CDR3 is TGTGCCGGCAGCTACATAAGCAACACTGAAGCTTTCTTT.

Ten or more counts support this clonotype. The V call is TRBV7-2, the J call TRBJ2-3, with 9 positions matching TRBD2. The germline V gene has CDR1 SGHTA and CDR2 FQGNSA. V lost 4 bases and J lost 6; bases outside the gene matches: 8. The CDR3 has 15 amino acids. This chain's CDR3 is CASSSTSGNADTQYF. The CDR3 bases are TGTGCCAGCAGCTCGACTAGCGGTAATGCGGATACGCAGTATTTT.

This clonotype was seen a few times. This rearrangement joins TRBV2 to TRBJ1-1; 7 nucleotides match TRBD1. This CDR3 is 14 amino acids long. Trimming at V came to 7 bases and at J to 4 bases, leaving 9 bases not matched to a gene. Germline assignment: CDR1 SNHLY and CDR2 FYNNEI. As DNA, the CDR3 is TGTGCCAGCAACAGAGGACAGGTTGGCACTGAAGCTTTCTTT. The encoded protein is CASNRGQVGTEAFF.

The V gene is TRBV29-1, the J gene TRBJ2-1, with D hard to call. This CDR3 has 12 amino acids. CDR1 and CDR2 (germline): SQVTM, ANQGSEA. V lost 5 bases and J lost 7, with 12 bases in between. The CDR3 DNA is TGCAGCGTTATTGTTTTTGGGAATGAGCAGTTCTTC. Translating it yields CSVIVFGNEQFF.

The chain couples TRBV5-4 to TRBJ2-1, with 8 bases aligning to TRBD1. Germline CDR1 is SGHNT and CDR2 is YYREEE (reference sequence). The CDR3 has 13 residues. With V trimmed by 4 bases and J by 9 bases, 6 bases remained unmatched. The CDR3 nucleotides read TGTGCCAGCAGCCAGGACAGGGTCGCTGAGCAGTTCTTC. Its protein is CASSQDRVAEQFF.

J is TRBJ2-7 and V is TRBV20-1; D may be TRBD1 or TRBD2 (5 bases each). V lost 1 base and J lost 3, with 10 bases in between. The CDR3 runs to 13 residues. Germline V gene lookup returns CDR1 DFQATT and CDR2 SNEGSKA (reference sequence). CDR3: CSARVTGRYEQYF. The CDR3 bases are TGCAGTGCTAGAGTCACGGGACGCTACGAGCAGTACTTC.

The V gene is TRBV29-1, the J gene TRBJ1-1, with unresolved D. V was clipped by 0 bases and J by 0 bases, with 11 bases between them. The germline gives CDR1 SQVTM, CDR2 ANQGSEA. This CDR3 is built from 15 residues. The CDR3 reads CSVEEQGRLNTEAFF. DNA for the CDR3: TGCAGCGTTGAAGAACAAGGCCGCCTGAACACTGAAGCTTTCTTT.

The rearrangement uses TRBV28 and TRBJ2-5; TRBD2 matches 7 bases. The CDR3 is made up of 15 amino acids. The V segment lost 8 bases and the J segment 0 bases; nucleotides outside the gene matches: 9. Germline lookup yields CDR1 MDHEN and CDR2 SYDVKM. CDR3: CASGRDGGYQETQYF. In nucleotides, the CDR3 is TGTGCCAGCGGAAGGGACGGGGGGTACCAAGAGACCCAGTACTTC.

The chain is built from TRBV9 and TRBJ2-3, with 8 bases that match TRBD1. V dropped 4 bases and J dropped 3; count of bases not matched to a gene: 7. The CDR3 covers 15 residues. Germline loops: CDR1 SGDLS, CDR2 YYNGEE. CDR3 region: CASSPLDRETDTQYF. The CDR3 bases are TGTGCCAGCAGCCCCCTGGACAGGGAGACAGATACGCAGTATTTT.

CDR3 amino acids: CASSQDTGGNGYTF. The DNA for the CDR3 is TGTGCCAGCAGCCAAGATACAGGGGGCAACGGCTACACCTTC. The chain combines TRBV3-1 with TRBJ1-2; 9 bases match TRBD1. Germline V gene lookup returns CDR1 LGHDT and CDR2 YNNKEL (reference sequence). Trimming removed 0 bases from V and 8 bases from J; junction bases left unmatched: 4. The CDR3 totals 14 residues.

A single count supports this clonotype. This chain links TRBV11-2 with TRBJ2-4; D gene uncertain. Germline CDR1 and CDR2: SGHAT and FQNNGV. This CDR3 spans 13 amino acids. V was clipped by 1 base and J by 9 bases, with 10 bases between them. The CDR3 nucleotides are TGTGCCAGCAGCTTAGTGGTGGGTTCCATTCAGTACTTC. Protein: CASSLVVGSIQYF.

This clonotype was counted only a few times. The V and J genes are TRBV27 and TRBJ1-1; 8 bases are a match to TRBD1. From germline, CDR1 is MNHEY and CDR2 SMNVEV (reference sequence). After removal of 10 bases from V and 6 bases from J, the junction contained 25 bases not matched to a gene. The CDR3 spans 18 residues. The CDR3 spells CATQNQISIAGGRPEAFF. As DNA, the CDR3 is TGTGCCACACAAAACCAAATTAGTATTGCAGGGGGCAGGCCTGAAGCTTTCTTT.

In its sample, this clonotype was seen many times. The chain recombines TRBV12-3 or TRBV12-4 with TRBJ1-5; D is unclear. The V end lost 3 bases, the J end lost 4 bases, and 7 bases lay between the germline ends. CDR3 length: 13 residues. CDR3 DNA: TGTGCCAGCAGTTTTGGCAGAAATCAGCCCCAGCATTTT. This sequence encodes CASSFGRNQPQHF.

The genes are TRBV24-1 and TRBJ2-2, with D maybe TRBD2 (7 bases). The CDR3 sequence is 17 residues long. V lost 4 bases to trimming and J lost 4 bases, with 18 bases between them. The germline CDR1 and CDR2 sequences are KGHDR and SFDVKD. The CDR3 DNA follows: TGTGCCACCAGTGACACAAAGACTAGCAGGGGCACCGGGGAGCTGTTTTTT. Translating gives CATSDTKTSRGTGELFF.